This T cell receptor beta chain comes out of a study of beta chain features in type 1 diabetes. Note on this clone: Antigen unknown.

Study results and caveats: Lower insertion and higher deletion counts appeared at VDJ junctions in type 1 diabetes patients.

The sequenced template was cDNA made from the entire isolated RNA. Reads averaged around 980,000 for stem cell-like memory T cell samples. Method: immunoSEQ multiplex PCR; TCRdb's copy keeps in-frame clones and lacks some. The sample has under 45,000 clones; approximately 49% are singletons. This sequence was found in a woman in her twenties or thirties in good health. The specimen was stem cell memory CD4+ T cells from blood.

CDR3 nucleotide sequence: TGTGCCAGCAGTAAGTACAGCTCCTACAATGAGCAGTTCTTC. Translation gives CASSKYSSYNEQFF. The chain uses TRBV7-2 and TRBJ2-1; D is unresolved. V was cut by 6 bases and J by 0 bases, with 9 bases left in between. The CDR3 is made up of 14 amino acids. The germline V gene encodes CDR1 SGHTA and CDR2 FQGNSA.